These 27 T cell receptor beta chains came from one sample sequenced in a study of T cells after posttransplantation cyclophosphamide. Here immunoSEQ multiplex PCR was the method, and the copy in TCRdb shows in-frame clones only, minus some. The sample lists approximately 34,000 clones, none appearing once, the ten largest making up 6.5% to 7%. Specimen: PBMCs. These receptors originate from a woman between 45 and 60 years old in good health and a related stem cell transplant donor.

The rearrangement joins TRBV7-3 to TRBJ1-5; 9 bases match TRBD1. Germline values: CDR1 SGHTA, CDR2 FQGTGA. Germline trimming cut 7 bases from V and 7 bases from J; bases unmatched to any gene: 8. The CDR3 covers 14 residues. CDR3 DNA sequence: TGTGCCAGCAAACGGGACAGGGTTGGGCAGCCCCAGCATTTT. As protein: CASKRDRVGQPQHF. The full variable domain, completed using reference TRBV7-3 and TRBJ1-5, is GAGVSQTPSNKVTEKGKYVELRCDPISGHTALYWYRQSLGQGPEFLIYFQGTGAADDSGLPNDRFFAVRPEGSVSTLKIQRTERGDSAVYLCASKRDRVGQPQHFGDGTRLSIL.

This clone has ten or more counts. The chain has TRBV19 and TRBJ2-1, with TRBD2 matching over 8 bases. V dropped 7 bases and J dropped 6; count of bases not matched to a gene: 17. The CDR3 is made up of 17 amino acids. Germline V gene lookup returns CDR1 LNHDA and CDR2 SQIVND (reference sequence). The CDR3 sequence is CASTSNRAGGTTNEQFF. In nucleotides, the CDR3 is TGTGCCAGTACCTCTAACAGGGCGGGAGGTACGACCAATGAGCAGTTCTTC. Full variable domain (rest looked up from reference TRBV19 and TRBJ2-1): DGGITQSPKYLFRKEGQNVTLSCEQNLNHDAMYWYRQDPGQGLRLIYYSQIVNDFQKGDIAEGYSVSREKKESFPLTVTSAQKNPTAFYLCASTSNRAGGTTNEQFFGPGTRLTVL.

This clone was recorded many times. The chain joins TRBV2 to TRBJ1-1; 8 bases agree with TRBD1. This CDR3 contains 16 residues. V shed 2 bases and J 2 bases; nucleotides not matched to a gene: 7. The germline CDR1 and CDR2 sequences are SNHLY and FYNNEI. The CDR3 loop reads CASSEPGQVLNTEAFF. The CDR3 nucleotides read TGTGCCAGCAGTGAACCGGGACAGGTTCTCAACACTGAAGCTTTCTTT.

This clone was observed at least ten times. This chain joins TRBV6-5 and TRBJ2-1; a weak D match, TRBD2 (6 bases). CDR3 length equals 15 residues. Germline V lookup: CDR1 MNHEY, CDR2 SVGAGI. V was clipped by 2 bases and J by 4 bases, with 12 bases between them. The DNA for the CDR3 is TGTGCCAGCAGTTACGATGCGGGGAAATACAATGAGCAGTTCTTC. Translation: CASSYDAGKYNEQFF.

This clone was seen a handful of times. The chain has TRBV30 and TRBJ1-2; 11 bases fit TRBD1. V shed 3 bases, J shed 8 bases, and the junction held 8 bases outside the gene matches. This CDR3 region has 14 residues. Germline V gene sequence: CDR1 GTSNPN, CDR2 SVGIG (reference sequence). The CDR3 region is CAWSGDRGILGYTF. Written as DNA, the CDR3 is TGTGCCTGGAGCGGGGACAGGGGGATTTTGGGCTACACCTTC.

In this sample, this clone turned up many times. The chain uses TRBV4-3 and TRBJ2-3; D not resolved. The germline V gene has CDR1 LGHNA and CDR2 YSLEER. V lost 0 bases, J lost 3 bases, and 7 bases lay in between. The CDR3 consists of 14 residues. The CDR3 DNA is TGCGCCAGCAGCCAAGATCTAAAAACAGATACGCAGTATTTT. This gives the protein CASSQDLKTDTQYF.

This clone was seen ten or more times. CDR3 coding DNA: TGTGCCAGCCGACCGGGACTAGCGGACCACAATGAGCAGTTCTTC. Translating gives CASRPGLADHNEQFF. J is TRBJ2-1 and V is TRBV2, with 11 nucleotides matching TRBD2. The CDR3 has 15 amino acids. The junction had 8 bases not matched to a gene; V was cut back by 8 bases and J by 5 bases. Germline CDR1 reads SNHLY; CDR2 reads FYNNEI.

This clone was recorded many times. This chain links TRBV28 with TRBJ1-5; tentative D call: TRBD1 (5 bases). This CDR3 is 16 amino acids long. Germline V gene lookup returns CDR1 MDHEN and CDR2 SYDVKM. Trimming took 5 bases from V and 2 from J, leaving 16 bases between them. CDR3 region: CASSPRQGVGNQPQHF. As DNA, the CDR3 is TGTGCCAGCAGTCCCCGGCAGGGTGTGGGCAATCAGCCCCAGCATTTT. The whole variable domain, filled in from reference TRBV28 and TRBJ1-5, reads DVKVTQSSRYLVKRTGEKVFLECVQDMDHENMFWYRQDPGLGLRLIYFSYDVKMKEKGDIPEGYSVSREKKERFSLILESASTNQTSMYLCASSPRQGVGNQPQHFGDGTRLSIL.

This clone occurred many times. The CDR3 DNA reads TGTGCCAGCAGGCTCCGTAGCGGGAACCTCCTCTACAATGAGCAGTTCTTC. Its protein is CASRLRSGNLLYNEQFF. This rearrangement joins TRBV6-2 or TRBV6-3 to TRBJ2-1, with 8 bases identical to TRBD2. V was pared by 6 bases and J by 3 bases, with 13 bases of the junction left unmatched. CDR1 MNHEY and CDR2 SVGEGT come from the germline V gene. The CDR3 contains 17 residues.

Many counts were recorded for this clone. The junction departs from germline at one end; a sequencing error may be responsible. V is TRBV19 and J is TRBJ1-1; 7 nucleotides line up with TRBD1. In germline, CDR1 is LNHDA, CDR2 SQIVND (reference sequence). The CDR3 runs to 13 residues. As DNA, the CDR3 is TGTGCCAGTAGCCCTACAGGGGTGGAAGGGGCGTTTTTT. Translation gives CASSPTGVEGAFF.

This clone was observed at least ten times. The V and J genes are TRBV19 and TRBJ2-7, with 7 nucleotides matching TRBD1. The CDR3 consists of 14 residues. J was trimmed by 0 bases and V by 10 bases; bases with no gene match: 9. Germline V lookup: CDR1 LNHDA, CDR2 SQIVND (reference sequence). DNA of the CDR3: TGTGCCACCAGCTTCCGGGACAGCTCCTACGAGCAGTACTTC. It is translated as CATSFRDSSYEQYF.

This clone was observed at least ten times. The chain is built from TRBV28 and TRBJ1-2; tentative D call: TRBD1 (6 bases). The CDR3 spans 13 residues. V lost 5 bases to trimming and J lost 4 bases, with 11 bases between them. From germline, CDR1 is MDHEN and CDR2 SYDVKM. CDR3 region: CASSPGGLYGYTF. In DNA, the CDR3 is TGTGCCAGCAGTCCGGGGGGCCTCTATGGCTACACCTTC.

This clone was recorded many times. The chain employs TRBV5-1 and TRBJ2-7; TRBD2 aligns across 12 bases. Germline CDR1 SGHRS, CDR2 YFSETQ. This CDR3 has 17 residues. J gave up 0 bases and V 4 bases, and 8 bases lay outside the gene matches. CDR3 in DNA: TGCGCCAGCAGCATGCGGACTAGCGGGATCAGCTCCTACGAGCAGTACTTC. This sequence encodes CASSMRTSGISSYEQYF.

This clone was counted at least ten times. The CDR3 DNA is TGTGCCAGCAGTTTATCTCTAGCGGGAGCGAGGGCAGATACGCAGTATTTT. Protein sequence: CASSLSLAGARADTQYF. The rearrangement links TRBV27 to TRBJ2-3, with 10 bases identical to TRBD2. The CDR3 is made up of 17 amino acids. V dropped 0 bases and J dropped 4; count of bases not matched to a gene: 7. The germline V gene has CDR1 MNHEY and CDR2 SMNVEV (reference sequence).

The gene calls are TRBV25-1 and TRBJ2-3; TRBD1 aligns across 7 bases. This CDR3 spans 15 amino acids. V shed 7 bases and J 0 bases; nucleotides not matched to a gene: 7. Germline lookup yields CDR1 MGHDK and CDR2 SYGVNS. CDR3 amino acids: CASTRDSTSTDTQYF. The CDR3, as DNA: TGTGCCAGCACCCGGGACAGCACTAGCACAGATACGCAGTATTTT.

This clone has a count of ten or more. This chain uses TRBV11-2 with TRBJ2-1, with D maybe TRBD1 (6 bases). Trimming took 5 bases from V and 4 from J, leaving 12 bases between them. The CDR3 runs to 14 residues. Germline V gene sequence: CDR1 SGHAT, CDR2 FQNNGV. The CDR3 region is CASSLGGSYNEQFF. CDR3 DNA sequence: TGTGCCAGCAGCCTTGGGGGCAGTTACAATGAGCAGTTCTTC.

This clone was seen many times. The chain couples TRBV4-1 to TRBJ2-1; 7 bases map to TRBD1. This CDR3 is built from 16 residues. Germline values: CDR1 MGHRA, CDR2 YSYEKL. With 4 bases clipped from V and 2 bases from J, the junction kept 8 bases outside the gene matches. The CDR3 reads CASSPINRGPYNEQFF. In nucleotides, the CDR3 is TGCGCCAGCAGCCCGATTAATAGGGGGCCCTACAATGAGCAGTTCTTC.

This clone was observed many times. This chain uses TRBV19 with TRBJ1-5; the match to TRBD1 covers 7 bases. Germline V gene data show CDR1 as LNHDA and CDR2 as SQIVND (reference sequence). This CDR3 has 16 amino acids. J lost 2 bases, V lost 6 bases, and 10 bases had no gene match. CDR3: CASSLYRGQRNQPQHF. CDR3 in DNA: TGTGCCAGTAGCCTATACAGGGGACAGCGCAATCAGCCCCAGCATTTT.

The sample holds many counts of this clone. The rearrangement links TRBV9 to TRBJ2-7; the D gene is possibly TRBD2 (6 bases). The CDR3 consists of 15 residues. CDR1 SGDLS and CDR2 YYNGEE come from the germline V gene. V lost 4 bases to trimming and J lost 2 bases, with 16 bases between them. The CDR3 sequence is CASSSHPGDTYEQYF. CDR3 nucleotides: TGTGCCAGCAGCTCTCACCCGGGGGATACCTACGAGCAGTACTTC.

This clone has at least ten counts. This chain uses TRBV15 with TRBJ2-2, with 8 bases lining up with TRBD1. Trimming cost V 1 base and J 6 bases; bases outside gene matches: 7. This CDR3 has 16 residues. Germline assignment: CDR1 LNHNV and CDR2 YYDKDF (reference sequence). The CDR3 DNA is TGTGCCACCAGCAGAGGGGCAGGGGGCGAAGCCGGGGAGCTGTTTTTT. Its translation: CATSRGAGGEAGELFF.

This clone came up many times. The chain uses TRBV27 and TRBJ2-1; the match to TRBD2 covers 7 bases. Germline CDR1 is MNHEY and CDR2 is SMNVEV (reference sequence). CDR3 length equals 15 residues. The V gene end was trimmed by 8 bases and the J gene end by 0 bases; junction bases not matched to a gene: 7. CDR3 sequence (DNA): TGTGCCAGCCGGGGCCTAGCGGCCTCCTACAATGAGCAGTTCTTC. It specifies CASRGLAASYNEQFF.

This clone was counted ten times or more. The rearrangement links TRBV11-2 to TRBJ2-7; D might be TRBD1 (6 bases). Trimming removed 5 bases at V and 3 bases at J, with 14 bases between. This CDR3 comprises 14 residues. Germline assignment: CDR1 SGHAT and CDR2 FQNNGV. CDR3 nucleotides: TGTGCCAGCAGCCCGTGGGGACAAATCTACGAGCAGTACTTC. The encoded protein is CASSPWGQIYEQYF. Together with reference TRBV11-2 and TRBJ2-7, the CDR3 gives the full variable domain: EAGVAQSPRYKIIEKRQSVAFWCNPISGHATLYWYQQILGQGPKLLIQFQNNGVVDDSQLPKDRFSAERLKGVDSTLKIQPAKLEDSAVYLCASSPWGQIYEQYFGPGTRLTVT.

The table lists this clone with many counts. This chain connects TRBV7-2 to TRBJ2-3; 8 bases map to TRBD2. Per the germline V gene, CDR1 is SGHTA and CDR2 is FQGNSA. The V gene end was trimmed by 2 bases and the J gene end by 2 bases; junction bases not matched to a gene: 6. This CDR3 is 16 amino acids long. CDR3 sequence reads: CASSLLGLAHTDTQYF. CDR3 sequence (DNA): TGTGCCAGCAGCTTACTCGGACTAGCACACACAGATACGCAGTATTTT.

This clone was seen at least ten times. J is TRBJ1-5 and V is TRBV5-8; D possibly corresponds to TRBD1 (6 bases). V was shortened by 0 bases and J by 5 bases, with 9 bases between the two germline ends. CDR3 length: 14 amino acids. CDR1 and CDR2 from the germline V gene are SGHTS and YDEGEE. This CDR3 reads CASSLDRADQPQHF. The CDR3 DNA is TGTGCCAGCAGCTTGGACAGGGCTGATCAGCCCCAGCATTTT.

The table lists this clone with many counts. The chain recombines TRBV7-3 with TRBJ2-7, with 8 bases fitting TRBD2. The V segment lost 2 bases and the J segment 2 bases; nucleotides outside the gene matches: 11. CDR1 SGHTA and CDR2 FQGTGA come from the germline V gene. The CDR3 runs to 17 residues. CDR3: CASSLEAAGEGTYEQYF. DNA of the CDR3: TGTGCCAGCAGCTTAGAGGCAGCGGGAGAGGGAACCTACGAGCAGTACTTC.

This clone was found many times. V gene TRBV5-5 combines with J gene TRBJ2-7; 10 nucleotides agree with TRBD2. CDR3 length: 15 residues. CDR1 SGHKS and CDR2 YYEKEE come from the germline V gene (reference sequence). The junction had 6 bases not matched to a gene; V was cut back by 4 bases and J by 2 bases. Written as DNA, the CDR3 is TGTGCCAGCAGCCTACCTCTAGCGGGAGCCTACGAGCAGTACTTC. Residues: CASSLPLAGAYEQYF.

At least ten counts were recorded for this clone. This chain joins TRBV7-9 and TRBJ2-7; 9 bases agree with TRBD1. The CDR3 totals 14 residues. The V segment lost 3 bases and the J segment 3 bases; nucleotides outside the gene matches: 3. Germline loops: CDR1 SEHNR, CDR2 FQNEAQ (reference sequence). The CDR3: CASSFGTGYYEQYF. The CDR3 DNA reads TGTGCCAGCAGCTTCGGGACAGGGTACTACGAGCAGTACTTC.